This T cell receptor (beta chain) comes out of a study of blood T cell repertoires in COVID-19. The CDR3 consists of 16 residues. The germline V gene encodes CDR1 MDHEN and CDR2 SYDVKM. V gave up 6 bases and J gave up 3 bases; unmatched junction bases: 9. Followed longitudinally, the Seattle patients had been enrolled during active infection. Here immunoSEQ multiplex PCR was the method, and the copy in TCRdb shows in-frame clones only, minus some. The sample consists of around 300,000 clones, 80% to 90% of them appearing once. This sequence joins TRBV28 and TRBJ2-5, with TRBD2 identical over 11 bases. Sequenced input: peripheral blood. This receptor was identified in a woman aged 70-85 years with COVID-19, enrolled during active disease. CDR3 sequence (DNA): TGTGCCAGCAGACCAAGACTAGCGGGGCGAGAAGAGACCCAGTACTTC. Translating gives CASRPRLAGREETQYF.